This TCR beta chain was identified in a study of blood T cell repertoires in COVID-19. The CDR3 spans 16 residues. The V and J ends lost 3 bases and 1 base respectively, with 16 bases between them. Germline V lookup: CDR1 GTSNPN, CDR2 SVGIG (reference sequence). Profiled with immunoSEQ multiplex PCR; TCRdb holds only in-frame clones, not every one. Of over 200,000 clones listed, about 83% are singletons. This chain joins TRBV30 and TRBJ1-5; D is possibly TRBD1 (6 bases). This sequence was found in a man older than 75 with acute or convalescent COVID-19. The material sequenced was peripheral blood. The DNA for the CDR3 is TGTGCCTGGAGCCCTACAGGGAGAACGAGCAATCAGCCCCAGCATTTT. Translating it yields CAWSPTGRTSNQPQHF. Complete variable domain (other parts from reference TRBV30 and TRBJ1-5): SQTIHQWPATLVQPVGSPLSLECTVEGTSNPNLYWYRQAAGRGLQLLFYSVGIGQISSEVPQNLSASRPQDRQFILSSKKLLLSDSGFYLCAWSPTGRTSNQPQHFGDGTRLSIL.